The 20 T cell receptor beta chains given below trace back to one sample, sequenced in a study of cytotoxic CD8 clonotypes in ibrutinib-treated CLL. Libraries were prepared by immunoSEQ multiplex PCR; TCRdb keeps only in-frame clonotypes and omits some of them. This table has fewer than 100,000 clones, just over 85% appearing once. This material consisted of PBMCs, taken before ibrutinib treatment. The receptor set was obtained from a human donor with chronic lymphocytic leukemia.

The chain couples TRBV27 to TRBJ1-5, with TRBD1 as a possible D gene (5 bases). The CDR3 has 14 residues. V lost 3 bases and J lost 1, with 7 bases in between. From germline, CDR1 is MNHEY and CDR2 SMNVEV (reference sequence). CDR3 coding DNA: TGTGCCAGCAGTTTTGACAGAAGCAATCAGCCCCAGCATTTT. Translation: CASSFDRSNQPQHF.

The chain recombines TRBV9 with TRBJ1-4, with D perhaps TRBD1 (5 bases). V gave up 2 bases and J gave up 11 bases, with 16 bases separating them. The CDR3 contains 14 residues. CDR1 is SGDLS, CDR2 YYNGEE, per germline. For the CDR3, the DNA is TGTGCCAGCAGCGTCGACAGTGATCCCTCCAAACTGTTTTTT. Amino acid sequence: CASSVDSDPSKLFF.

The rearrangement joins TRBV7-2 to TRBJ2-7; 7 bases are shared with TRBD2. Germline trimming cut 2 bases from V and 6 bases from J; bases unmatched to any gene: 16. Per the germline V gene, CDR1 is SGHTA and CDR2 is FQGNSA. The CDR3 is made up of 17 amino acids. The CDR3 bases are TGTGCCAGCAGCTTAACTCGCGGGAGAACCGACGACTCCGAGCAGTACTTC. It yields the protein CASSLTRGRTDDSEQYF.

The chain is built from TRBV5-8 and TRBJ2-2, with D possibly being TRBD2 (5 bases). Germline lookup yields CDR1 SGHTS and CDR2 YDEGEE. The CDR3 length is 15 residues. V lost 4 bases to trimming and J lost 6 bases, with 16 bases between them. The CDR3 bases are TGTGCCAGCAGCAGAGGGTTTACGTCCCCCGGGGAGCTGTTTTTT. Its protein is CASSRGFTSPGELFF.

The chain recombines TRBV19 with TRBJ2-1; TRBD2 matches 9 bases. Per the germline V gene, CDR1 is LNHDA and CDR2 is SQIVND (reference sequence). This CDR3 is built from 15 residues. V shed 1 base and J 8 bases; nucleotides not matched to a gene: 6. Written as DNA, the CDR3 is TGTGCCAGTAGTATAGGGCTAGCGGGAAACTATGAGCAGTTCTTC. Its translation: CASSIGLAGNYEQFF.

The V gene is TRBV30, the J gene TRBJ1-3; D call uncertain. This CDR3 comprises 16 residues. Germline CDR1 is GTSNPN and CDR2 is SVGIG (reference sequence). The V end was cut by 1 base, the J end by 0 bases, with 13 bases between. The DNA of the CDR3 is TGTGCCTGGAGTGCCAATCCGTGGGACTCTGGAAACACCATATATTTT. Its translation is CAWSANPWDSGNTIYF. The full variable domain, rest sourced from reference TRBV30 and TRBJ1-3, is SQTIHQWPATLVQPVGSPLSLECTVEGTSNPNLYWYRQAAGRGLQLLFYSVGIGQISSEVPQNLSASRPQDRQFILSSKKLLLSDSGFYLCAWSANPWDSGNTIYFGEGSWLTVV.

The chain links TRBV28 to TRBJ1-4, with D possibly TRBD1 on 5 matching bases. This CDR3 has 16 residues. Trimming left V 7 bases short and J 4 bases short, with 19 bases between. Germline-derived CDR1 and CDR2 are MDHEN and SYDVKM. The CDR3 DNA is TGTGCCAGCACAAAGGGGCGGATCAGGGATAATGAAAAACTGTTTTTT. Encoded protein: CASTKGRIRDNEKLFF.

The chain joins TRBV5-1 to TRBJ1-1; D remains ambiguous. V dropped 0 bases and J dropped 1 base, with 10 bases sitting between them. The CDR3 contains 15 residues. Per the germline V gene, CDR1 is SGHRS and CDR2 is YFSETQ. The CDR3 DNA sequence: TGCGCCAGCAGCTTGGTAGGCACAGCGAACACTGAAGCTTTCTTT. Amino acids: CASSLVGTANTEAFF.

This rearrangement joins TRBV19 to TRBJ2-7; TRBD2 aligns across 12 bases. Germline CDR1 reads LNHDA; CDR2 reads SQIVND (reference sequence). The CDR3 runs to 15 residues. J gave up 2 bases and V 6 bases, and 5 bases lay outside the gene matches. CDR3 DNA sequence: TGTGCCAGTAGAAAGCTAGCGGGAGGGACCTACGAGCAGTACTTC. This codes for CASRKLAGGTYEQYF. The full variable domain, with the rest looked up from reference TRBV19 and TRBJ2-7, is DGGITQSPKYLFRKEGQNVTLSCEQNLNHDAMYWYRQDPGQGLRLIYYSQIVNDFQKGDIAEGYSVSREKKESFPLTVTSAQKNPTAFYLCASRKLAGGTYEQYFGPGTRLTVT.

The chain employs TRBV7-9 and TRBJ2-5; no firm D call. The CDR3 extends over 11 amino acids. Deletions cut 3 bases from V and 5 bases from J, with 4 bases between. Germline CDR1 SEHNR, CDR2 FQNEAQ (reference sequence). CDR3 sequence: CASSFVETQYF. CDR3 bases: TGTGCCAGCAGCTTCGTGGAGACCCAGTACTTC.

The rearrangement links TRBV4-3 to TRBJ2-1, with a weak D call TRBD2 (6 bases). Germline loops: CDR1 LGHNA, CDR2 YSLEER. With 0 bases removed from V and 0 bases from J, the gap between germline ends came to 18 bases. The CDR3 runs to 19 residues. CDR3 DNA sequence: TGCGCCAGCAGCCAAGAAGGGGTCGGGAGCTGGGTCTCCTACAATGAGCAGTTCTTC. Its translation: CASSQEGVGSWVSYNEQFF.

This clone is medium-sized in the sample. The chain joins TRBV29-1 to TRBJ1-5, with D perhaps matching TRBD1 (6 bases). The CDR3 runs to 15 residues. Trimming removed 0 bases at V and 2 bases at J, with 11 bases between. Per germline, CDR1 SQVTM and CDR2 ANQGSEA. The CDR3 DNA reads TGCAGCGTTGAAGATGGTTCAGGGGGCAATCAGCCCCAGCATTTT. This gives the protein CSVEDGSGGNQPQHF.

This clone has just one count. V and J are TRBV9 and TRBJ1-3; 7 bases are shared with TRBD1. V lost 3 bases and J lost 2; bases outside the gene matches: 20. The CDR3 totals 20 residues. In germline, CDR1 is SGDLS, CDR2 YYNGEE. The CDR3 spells CASSARKTGILRNAGNTIYF. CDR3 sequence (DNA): TGTGCCAGCAGCGCCCGAAAGACAGGGATCCTGCGTAACGCTGGAAACACCATATATTTT. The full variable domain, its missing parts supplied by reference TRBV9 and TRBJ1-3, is DSGVTQTPKHLITATGQRVTLRCSPRSGDLSVYWYQQSLDQGLQFLIQYYNGEERAKGNILERFSAQQFPDLHSELNLSSLELGDSALYFCASSARKTGILRNAGNTIYFGEGSWLTVV.

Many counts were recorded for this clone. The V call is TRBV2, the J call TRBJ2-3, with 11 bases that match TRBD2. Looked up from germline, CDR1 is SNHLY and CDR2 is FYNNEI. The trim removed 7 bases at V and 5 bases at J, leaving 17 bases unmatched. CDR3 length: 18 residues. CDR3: CASIKLLTGTSGQDTQYF. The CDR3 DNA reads TGTGCCAGCATTAAACTATTGACCGGGACTAGCGGCCAAGATACGCAGTATTTT.

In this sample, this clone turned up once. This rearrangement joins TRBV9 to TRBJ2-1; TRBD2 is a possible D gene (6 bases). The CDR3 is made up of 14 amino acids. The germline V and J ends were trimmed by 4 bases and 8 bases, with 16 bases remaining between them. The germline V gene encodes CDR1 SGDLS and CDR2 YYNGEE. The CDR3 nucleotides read TGTGCCAGCAGCCCCATCGCGGGAAGTGATGAGCAGTTCTTC. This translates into CASSPIAGSDEQFF.

The CDR3 region has the DNA TGTGCCAGCTCACCCGAACAGGGGGCGACTAGGTATGGCTACACCTTC. This translates into CASSPEQGATRYGYTF. This rearrangement joins TRBV18 to TRBJ1-2, with 9 bases that match TRBD1. The CDR3 is 16 residues long. V lost 3 bases to trimming and J lost 5 bases; unmatched junction nucleotides: 10. From germline, CDR1 is KGHSH and CDR2 LQKENI.

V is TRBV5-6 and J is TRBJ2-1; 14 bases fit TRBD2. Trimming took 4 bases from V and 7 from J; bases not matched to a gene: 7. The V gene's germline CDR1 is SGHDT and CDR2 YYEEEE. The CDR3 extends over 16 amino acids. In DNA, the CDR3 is TGTGCCAGCAGCCTGGGACTAGCGGGAGTAGGTAATGAGCAGTTCTTC. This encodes CASSLGLAGVGNEQFF.

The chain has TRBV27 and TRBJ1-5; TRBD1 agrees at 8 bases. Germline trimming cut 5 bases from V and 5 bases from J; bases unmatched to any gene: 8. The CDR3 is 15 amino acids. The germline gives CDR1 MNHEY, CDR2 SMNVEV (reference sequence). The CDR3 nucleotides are TGTGCCAGCAGTGGGGGACAGGAAGGTTATCAGCCCCAGCATTTT. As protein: CASSGGQEGYQPQHF.

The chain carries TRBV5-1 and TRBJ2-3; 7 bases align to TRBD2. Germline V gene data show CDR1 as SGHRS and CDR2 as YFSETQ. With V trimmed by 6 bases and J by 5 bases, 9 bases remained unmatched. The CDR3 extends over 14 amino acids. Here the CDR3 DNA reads TGCGCCAGCACCCCGGGAGGTGGTGAAGATACGCAGTATTTT. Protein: CASTPGGGEDTQYF.

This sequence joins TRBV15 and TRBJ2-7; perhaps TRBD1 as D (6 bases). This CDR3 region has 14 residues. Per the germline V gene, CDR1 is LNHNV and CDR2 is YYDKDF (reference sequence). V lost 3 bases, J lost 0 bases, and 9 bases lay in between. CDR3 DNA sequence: TGTGCCACCAGCAGTCACAGGGACTCCTACGAGCAGTACTTC. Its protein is CATSSHRDSYEQYF.